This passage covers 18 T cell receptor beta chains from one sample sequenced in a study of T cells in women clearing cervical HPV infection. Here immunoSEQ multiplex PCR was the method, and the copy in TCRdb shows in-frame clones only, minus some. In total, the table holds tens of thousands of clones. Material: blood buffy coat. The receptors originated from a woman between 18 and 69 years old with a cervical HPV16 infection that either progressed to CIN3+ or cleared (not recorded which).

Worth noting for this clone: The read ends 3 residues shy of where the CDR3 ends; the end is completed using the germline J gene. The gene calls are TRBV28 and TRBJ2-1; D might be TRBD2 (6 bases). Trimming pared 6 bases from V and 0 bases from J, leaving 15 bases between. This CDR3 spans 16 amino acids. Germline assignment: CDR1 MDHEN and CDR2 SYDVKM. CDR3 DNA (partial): TGTGCCAGCAGCCCGGCACTGGGGGGCTCCTACAATGAG. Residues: CASSPALGGSYNE. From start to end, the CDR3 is CASSPALGGSYNEQFF.

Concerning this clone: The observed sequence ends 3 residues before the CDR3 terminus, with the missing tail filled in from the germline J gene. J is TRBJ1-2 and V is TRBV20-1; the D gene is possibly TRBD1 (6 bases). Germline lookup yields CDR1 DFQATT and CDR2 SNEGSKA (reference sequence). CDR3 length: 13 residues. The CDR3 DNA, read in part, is TGCAGTGCTTTATACAGGGTGGCTGGCGGC. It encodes CSALYRVAGG. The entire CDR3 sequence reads CSALYRVAGGYTF.

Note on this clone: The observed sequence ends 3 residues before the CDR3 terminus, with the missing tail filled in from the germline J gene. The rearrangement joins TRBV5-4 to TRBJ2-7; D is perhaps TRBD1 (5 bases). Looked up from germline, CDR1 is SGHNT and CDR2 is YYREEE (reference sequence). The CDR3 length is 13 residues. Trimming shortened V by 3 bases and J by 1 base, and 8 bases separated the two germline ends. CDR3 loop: CASSSQGSYEQYF. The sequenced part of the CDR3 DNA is TGTGCCAGCAGCTCGCAGGGATCCTACGAG.

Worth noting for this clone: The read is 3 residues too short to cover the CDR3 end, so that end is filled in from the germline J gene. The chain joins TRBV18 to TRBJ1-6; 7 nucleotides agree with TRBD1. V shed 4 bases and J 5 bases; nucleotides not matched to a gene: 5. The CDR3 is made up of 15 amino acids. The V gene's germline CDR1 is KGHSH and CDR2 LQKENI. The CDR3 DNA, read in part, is TGTGCCAGCTCACTAACCGGGACAGATAATTCACCC. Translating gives CASSLTGTDNSP. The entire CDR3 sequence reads CASSLTGTDNSPLHF.

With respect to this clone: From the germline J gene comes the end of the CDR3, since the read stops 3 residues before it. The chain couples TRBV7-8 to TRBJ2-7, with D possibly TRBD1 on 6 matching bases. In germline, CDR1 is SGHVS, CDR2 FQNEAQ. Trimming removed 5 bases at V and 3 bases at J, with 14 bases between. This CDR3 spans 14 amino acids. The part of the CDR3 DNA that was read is TGTGCCAGCAGCATAACGGACAGAGACTACGAG. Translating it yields CASSITDRDYE. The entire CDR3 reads CASSITDRDYEQYF.

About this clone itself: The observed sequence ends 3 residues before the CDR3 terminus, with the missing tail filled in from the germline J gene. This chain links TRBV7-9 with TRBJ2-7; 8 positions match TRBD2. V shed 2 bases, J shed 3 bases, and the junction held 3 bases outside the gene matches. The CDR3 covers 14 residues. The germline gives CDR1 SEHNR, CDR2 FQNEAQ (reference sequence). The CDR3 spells CASSLRAGGYEQYF. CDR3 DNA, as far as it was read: TGTGCCAGCAGCTTAAGGGCGGGAGGCTACGAG.

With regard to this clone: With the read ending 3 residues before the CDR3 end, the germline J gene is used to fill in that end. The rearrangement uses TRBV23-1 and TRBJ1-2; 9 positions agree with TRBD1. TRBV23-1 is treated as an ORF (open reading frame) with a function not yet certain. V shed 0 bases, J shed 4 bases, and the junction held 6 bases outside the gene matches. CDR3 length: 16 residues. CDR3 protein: CASSQSVTGGGYGYTF. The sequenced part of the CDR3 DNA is TGCGCCAGCAGTCAATCCGTAACAGGGGGCGGCTATGGC.

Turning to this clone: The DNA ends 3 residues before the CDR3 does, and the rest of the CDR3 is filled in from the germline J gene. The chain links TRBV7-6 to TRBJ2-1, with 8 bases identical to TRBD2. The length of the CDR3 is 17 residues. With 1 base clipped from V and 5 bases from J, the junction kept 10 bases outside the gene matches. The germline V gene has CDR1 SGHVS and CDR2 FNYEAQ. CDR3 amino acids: CASSLEAGARNHNEQFF. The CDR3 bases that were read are TGTGCCAGCAGCTTAGAAGCGGGAGCGCGAAACCACAATGAG.

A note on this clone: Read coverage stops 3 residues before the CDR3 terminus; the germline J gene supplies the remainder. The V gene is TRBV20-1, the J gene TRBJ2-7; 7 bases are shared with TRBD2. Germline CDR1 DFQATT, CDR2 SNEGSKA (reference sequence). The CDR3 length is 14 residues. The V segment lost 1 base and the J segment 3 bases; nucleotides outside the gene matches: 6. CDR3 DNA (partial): TGCAGTGCTAGAGGTGTCAGGGACTACTACGAG. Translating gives CSARGVRDYYE. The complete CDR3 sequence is CSARGVRDYYEQYF.

The CDR3 is CSARGGREQFF. The DNA read from the CDR3 is TGCAGTGCTAGAGGGGGGCGTGAG. The V call is TRBV20-1, the J call TRBJ2-1; D might be TRBD1 (6 bases). From the germline J gene comes the end of the CDR3, since the read stops 3 residues before it. V lost 1 base and J 9 bases, leaving 7 bases between the germline ends. The CDR3 length is 11 residues. In germline, CDR1 is DFQATT, CDR2 SNEGSKA (reference sequence).

CDR3 DNA, as far as it was read: TGTGCCAGCAGCTTGCGGGGATCCGGAAACACC. As protein: CASSLRGSGNT. The CDR3 in its entirety is CASSLRGSGNTIYF. The gene calls are TRBV5-4 and TRBJ1-3, with unresolved D. The read is 3 residues too short to cover the CDR3 end, so that end is filled in from the germline J gene. Trimming removed 1 base from V and 4 bases from J, with 9 bases in between. This CDR3 contains 14 residues. Germline CDR1 and CDR2: SGHNT and YYREEE (reference sequence).

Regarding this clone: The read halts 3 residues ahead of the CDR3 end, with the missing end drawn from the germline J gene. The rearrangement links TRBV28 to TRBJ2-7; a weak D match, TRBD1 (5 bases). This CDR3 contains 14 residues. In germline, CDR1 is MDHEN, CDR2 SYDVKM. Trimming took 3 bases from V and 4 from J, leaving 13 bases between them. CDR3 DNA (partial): TGTGCCAGCAGTTTTGGGCAGGGAAGGTACGAG. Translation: CASSFGQGRYE. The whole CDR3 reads CASSFGQGRYEQYF.

CDR3 bases read: TGTGCCAGCAGCCACGGACAGGCACGGGGGATCTCTGGAAACACC. This codes for CASSHGQARGISGNT. The CDR3 as a whole reads CASSHGQARGISGNTIYF. The V and J genes are TRBV2 and TRBJ1-3; 7 positions agree with TRBD1. The DNA ends 3 residues before the CDR3 does, and the rest of the CDR3 is filled in from the germline J gene. The germline V gene has CDR1 SNHLY and CDR2 FYNNEI. CDR3 length: 18 residues. The ends lost 6 bases at V and 0 bases at J; junction bases unmatched: 14.

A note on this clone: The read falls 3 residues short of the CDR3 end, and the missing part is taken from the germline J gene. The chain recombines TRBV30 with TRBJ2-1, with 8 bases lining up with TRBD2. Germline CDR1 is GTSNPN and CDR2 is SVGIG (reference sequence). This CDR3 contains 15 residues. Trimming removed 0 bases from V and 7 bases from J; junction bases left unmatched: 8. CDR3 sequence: CAWSVGPAGVNEQFF. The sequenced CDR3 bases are TGTGCCTGGAGTGTAGGCCCAGCGGGGGTAAATGAG. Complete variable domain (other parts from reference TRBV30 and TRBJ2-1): SQTIHQWPATLVQPVGSPLSLECTVEGTSNPNLYWYRQAAGRGLQLLFYSVGIGQISSEVPQNLSASRPQDRQFILSSKKLLLSDSGFYLCAWSVGPAGVNEQFFGPGTRLTVL.

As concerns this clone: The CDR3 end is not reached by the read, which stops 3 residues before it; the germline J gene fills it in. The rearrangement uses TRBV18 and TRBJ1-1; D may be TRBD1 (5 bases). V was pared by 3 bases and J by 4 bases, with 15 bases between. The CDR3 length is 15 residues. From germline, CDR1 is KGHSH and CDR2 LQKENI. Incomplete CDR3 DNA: TGTGCCAGCTCACCCACGTCGGACATATTCACTGAA. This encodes CASSPTSDIFTE. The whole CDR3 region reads CASSPTSDIFTEAFF.

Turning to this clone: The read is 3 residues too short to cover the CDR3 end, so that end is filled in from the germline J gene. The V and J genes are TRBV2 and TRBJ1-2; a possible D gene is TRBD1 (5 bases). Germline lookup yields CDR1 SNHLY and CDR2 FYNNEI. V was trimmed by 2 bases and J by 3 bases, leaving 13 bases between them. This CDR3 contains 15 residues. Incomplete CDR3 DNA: TGTGCCAGCAGTGAAAGGGGTTGGGTTTACTATGGC. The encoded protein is CASSERGWVYYG. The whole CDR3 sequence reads CASSERGWVYYGYTF.

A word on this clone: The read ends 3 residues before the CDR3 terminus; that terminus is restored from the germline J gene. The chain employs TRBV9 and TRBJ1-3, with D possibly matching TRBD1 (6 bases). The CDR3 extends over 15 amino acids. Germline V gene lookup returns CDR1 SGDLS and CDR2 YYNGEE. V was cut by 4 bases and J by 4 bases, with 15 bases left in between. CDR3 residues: CASSSKTGVGNTIYF. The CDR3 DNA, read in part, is TGTGCCAGCAGCTCCAAGACAGGCGTAGGAAACACC.

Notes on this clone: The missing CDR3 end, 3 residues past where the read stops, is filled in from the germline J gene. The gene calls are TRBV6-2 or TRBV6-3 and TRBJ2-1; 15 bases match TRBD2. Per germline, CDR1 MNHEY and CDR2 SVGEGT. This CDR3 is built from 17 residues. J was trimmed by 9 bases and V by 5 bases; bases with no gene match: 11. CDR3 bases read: TGTGCCAGCAGTCCTAGCGGGACTAGCGGGAGGCGCGGTGAG. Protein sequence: CASSPSGTSGRRGE. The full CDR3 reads CASSPSGTSGRRGEQFF.